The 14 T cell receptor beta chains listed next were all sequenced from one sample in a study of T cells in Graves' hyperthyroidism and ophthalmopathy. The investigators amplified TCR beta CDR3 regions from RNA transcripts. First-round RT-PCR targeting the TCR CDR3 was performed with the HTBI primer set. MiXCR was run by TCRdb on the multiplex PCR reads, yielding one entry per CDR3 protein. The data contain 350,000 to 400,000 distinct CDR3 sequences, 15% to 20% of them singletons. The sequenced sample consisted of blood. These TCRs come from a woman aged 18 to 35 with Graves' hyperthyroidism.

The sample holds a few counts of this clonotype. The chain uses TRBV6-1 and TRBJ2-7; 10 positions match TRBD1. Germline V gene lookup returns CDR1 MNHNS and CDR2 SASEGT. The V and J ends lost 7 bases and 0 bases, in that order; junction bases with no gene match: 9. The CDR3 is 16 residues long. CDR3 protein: CASTADRGQFSYEQYF. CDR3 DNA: TGTGCCAGCACCGCCGACAGGGGGCAATTCTCCTACGAGCAGTACTTC.

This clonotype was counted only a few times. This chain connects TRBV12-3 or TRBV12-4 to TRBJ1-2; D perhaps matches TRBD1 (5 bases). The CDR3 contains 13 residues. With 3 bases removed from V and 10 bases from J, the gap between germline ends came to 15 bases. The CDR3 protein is CASSFETQGFYTF. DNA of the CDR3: TGTGCCAGCAGTTTTGAGACCCAGGGTTTCTACACCTTC.

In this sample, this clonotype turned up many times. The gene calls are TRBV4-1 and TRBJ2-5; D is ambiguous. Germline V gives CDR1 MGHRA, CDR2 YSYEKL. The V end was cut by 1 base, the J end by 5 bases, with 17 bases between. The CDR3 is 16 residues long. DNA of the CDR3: TGCGCCAGCAGCCAAGCAAACCACCTAAGCACGGAGACCCAGTACTTC. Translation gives CASSQANHLSTETQYF.

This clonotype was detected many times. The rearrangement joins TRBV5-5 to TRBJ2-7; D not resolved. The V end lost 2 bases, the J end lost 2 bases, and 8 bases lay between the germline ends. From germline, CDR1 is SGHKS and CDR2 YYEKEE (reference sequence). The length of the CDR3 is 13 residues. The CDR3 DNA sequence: TGTGCCAGCAGCTTAGCGCGCCCCTACGAGCAGTACTTC. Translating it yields CASSLARPYEQYF.

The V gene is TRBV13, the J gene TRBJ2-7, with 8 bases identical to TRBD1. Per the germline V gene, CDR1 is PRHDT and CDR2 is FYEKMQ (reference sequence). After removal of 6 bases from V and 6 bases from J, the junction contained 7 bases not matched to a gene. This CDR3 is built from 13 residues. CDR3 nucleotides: TGTGCCAGCAGGGGGCAGGGGGCCTCCGAGCAGTACTTC. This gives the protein CASRGQGASEQYF.

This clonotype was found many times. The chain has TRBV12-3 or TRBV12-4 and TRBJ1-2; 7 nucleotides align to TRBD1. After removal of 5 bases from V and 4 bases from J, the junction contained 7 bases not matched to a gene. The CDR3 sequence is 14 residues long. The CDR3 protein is CASSHDRVTYGYTF. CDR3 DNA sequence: TGTGCCAGCAGTCACGACAGGGTCACCTATGGCTACACCTTC.

The CDR3 is CASSLGATQLTKTTETQYF. CDR3 coding DNA: TGTGCCAGCAGTTTAGGGGCGACTCAATTAACAAAAACCACGGAGACCCAGTACTTC. J is TRBJ2-5 and V is TRBV6-2 or TRBV6-3, with D possibly TRBD1 on 5 matching bases. Trimming stripped 4 bases from V and 5 bases from J, with 29 bases between. Germline CDR1 MNHEY, CDR2 SVGEGT. CDR3 length equals 19 residues.

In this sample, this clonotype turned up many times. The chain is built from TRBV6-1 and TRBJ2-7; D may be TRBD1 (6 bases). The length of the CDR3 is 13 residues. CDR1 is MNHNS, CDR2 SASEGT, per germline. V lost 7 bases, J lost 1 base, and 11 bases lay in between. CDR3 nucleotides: TGTGCCAGCAAGGGGGACATATCCTACGAGCAGTACTTC. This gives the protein CASKGDISYEQYF.

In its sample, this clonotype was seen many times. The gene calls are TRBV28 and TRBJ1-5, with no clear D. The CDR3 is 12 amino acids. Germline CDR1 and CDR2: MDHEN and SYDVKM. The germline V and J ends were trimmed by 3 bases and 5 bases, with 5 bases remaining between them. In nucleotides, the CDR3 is TGTGCCAGCAGTTTGCAGCATCAGCCCCAGCATTTT. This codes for CASSLQHQPQHF.

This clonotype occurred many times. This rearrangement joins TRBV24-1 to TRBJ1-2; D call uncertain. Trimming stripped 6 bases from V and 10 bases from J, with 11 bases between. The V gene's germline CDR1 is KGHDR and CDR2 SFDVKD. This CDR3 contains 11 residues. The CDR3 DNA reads TGTGCCACCAGTAAAGGGAGTGACTACACCTTC. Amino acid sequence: CATSKGSDYTF.

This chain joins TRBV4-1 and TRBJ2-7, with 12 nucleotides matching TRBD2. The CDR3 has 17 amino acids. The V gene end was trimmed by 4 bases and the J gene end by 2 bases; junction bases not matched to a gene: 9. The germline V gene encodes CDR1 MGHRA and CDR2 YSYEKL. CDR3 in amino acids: CASSPLVRTSGTYEQYF. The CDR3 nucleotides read TGCGCCAGCAGCCCCCTCGTCCGGACTAGCGGGACCTACGAGCAGTACTTC.

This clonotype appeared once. CDR3 sequence reads: CASSLGVEGNQPQHF. In DNA, the CDR3 is TGTGCCAGCAGTCTGGGGGTGGAGGGTAATCAGCCCCAGCATTTT. This chain uses TRBV28 with TRBJ1-5; TRBD1 might be the D (5 bases). Germline assignment: CDR1 MDHEN and CDR2 SYDVKM. V gave up 5 bases and J gave up 4 bases, with 15 bases separating them. CDR3 length equals 15 residues.

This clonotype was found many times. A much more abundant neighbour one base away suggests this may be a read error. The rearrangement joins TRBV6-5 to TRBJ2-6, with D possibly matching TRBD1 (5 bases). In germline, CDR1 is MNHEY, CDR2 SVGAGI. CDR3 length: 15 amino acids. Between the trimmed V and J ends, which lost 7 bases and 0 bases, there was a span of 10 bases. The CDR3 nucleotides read TGTGCCAGCATTTCGACAGCCTCTGGGGCCAACGTCCTGACTTTC. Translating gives CASISTASGANVLTF.

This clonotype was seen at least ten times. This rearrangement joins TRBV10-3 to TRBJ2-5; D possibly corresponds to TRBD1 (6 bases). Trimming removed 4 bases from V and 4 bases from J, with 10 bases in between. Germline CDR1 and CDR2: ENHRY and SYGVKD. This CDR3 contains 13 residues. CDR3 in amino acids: CAISARGSETQYF. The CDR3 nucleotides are TGTGCCATCAGTGCGAGGGGGTCAGAGACCCAGTACTTC.